This is a list of T cell receptor beta chains from one sample in a study of cytomegalovirus exposure and HLA in healthy donors. Sequencing used immunoSEQ multiplex PCR; TCRdb keeps in-frame clones, though not all of them. Of some 180,000 clones listed, more than 75% are singletons. What was sequenced was PBMCs. Receptor source: a man aged 30 to 45 in good health and CMV-seropositive. Each CDR3 is given with its conserved first and last residue. The D gene is left open where the match is weak. Expanded clones get a size class; other rows say once, few or many, or leave the size out.

d_call	v_call	clone_size	j_call	cdr3_aa	cdr3_nt
.	TRBV7-2	.	TRBJ1-1	CASSSRTVRNTEAFF	TGTGCCAGCAGCTCTAGGACGGTACGGAACACTGAAGCTTTCTTT
.	TRBV21-1	.	TRBJ2-7	CASSKLPGFYEQYF	TGTGCCAGCAGCAAACTGCCAGGGTTCTACGAGCAGTACTTC
.	TRBV10-3	.	TRBJ2-7	CATSGRTYEQYF	TGTGCCACCTCGGGACGGACCTACGAGCAGTACTTC
.	TRBV6-5	.	TRBJ2-7	CASSYSRYEQYF	TGTGCCAGCAGTTACTCCCGTTACGAGCAGTACTTC
TRBD1	TRBV5-4	once	TRBJ1-4	CASSPGDRGDEKLFF	TGTGCCAGCAGCCCCGGGGACAGGGGCGACGAAAAACTGTTTTTT
.	TRBV27	.	TRBJ1-5	CASSSYRDTYSNQPQHF	TGTGCCAGCAGTTCCTACCGGGACACCTATAGCAATCAGCCCCAGCATTTT
.	TRBV15	.	TRBJ2-7	CATSRVTGTYEQYF	TGTGCCACCAGCAGGGTTACAGGGACCTACGAGCAGTACTTC
.	TRBV28	.	TRBJ2-7	CATCRTGTSSYEQYF	TGTGCCACCTGCCGGACAGGGACTAGCTCCTACGAGCAGTACTTC
.	TRBV23-1	.	TRBJ2-7	CASSQSGLANYEQYF	TGCGCCAGCAGTCAATCAGGGCTAGCGAACTACGAGCAGTACTTC
.	TRBV7-2	.	TRBJ2-5	CASSLGPWETQYF	TGTGCCAGCAGCTTAGGGCCGTGGGAGACCCAGTACTTC
TRBD1	TRBV14	.	TRBJ2-4	CASSPTRGLAKNIQYF	TGTGCCAGCAGCCCGACCAGGGGGCTCGCCAAAAACATTCAGTACTTC
.	TRBV5-1	.	TRBJ1-1	CASSATENTEAFF	TGCGCCAGCAGCGCCACCGAGAACACTGAAGCTTTCTTT
TRBD2	TRBV9	.	TRBJ2-1	CASSVDRTSGYNEQFF	TGTGCCAGCAGCGTAGATCGGACTAGCGGCTACAATGAGCAGTTCTTC
.	TRBV27	.	TRBJ1-6	CASSYGVEDNSPLHF	TGTGCCAGCAGTTACGGGGTCGAGGATAATTCACCCCTCCACTTT
TRBD1	TRBV5-5	.	TRBJ2-7	CASSLGQGPMYEQYF	TGTGCCAGCAGCTTGGGACAGGGGCCAATGTACGAGCAGTACTTC
.	TRBV29-1	.	TRBJ2-1	CSVNRGRGYNEQFF	TGCAGCGTGAACCGGGGTCGGGGCTACAATGAGCAGTTCTTC
.	TRBV5-6	once	TRBJ2-3	CASSLRSTDTQYF	TGTGCCAGCAGCTTGCGAAGCACAGATACGCAGTATTTT
.	TRBV9	.	TRBJ2-2	CASSVSEGPSTGELFF	TGTGCCAGCAGCGTAAGTGAGGGGCCGAGCACCGGGGAGCTGTTTTTT
.	TRBV27	.	TRBJ2-3	CASTSYRSVGTDTQYF	TGTGCCAGCACCTCCTATAGGAGCGTGGGCACAGATACGCAGTATTTT
.	TRBV5-1	.	TRBJ2-5	CASSLGTFQETQYF	TGCGCCAGCAGCTTGGGGACATTCCAAGAGACCCAGTACTTC
TRBD1	TRBV29-1	once	TRBJ2-3	CSVTGTGEVDTQYF	TGCAGCGTCACCGGGACAGGGGAGGTAGATACGCAGTATTTT
.	TRBV28	.	TRBJ2-4	CASSLPTRGNIQYF	TGTGCCAGCAGTCTACCAACAAGGGGAAACATTCAGTACTTC
.	TRBV5-1	.	TRBJ1-3	CASTTTASSGNTIYF	TGCGCCAGCACCACCACAGCGTCCTCTGGAAACACCATATATTTT
.	TRBV19	.	TRBJ1-5	CASSIVFGQPQHF	TGTGCCAGTAGTATAGTGTTCGGCCAGCCCCAGCATTTT
.	TRBV9	.	TRBJ1-3	CASSVGRHSGNTIYF	TGTGCCAGCAGCGTAGGACGCCACTCTGGAAACACCATATATTTT